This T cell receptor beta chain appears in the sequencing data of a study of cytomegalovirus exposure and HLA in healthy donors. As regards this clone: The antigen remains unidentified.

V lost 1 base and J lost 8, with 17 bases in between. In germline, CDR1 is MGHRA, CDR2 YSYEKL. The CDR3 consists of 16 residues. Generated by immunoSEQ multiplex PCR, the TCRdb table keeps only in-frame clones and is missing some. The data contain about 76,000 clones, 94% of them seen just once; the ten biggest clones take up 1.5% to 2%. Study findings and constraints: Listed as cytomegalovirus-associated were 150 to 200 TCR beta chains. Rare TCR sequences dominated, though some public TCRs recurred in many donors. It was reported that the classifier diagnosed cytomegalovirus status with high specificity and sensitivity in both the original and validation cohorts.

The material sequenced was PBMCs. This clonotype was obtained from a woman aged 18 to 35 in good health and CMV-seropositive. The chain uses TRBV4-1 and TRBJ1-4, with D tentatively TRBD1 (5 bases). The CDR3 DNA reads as TGCGCCAGCAGCCAAGCCCCGGGCGGACACCAGGAAAAACTGTTTTTT. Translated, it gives CASSQAPGGHQEKLFF.